This T cell receptor (beta chain) stems from a study of blood T cells in healthy people across ages. This clonotype appeared a few times. The CDR3 runs 16 residues. V was clipped by 5 bases and J by 8 bases, with 20 bases between them. The germline CDR1 and CDR2 sequences are SGHNT and YYREEE (reference sequence). A second 7 to 11 cycle PCR used barcoded and J-beta primers. MiXCR, applied by TCRdb to the 5' RACE reads, yields one record per CDR3 protein. The sample carries 1.5 million or so distinct CDR3 sequences, 40% to 45% recorded once. Sequencing used blood. V usage is TRBV5-4 and J usage is TRBJ1-6; D possibly corresponds to TRBD1 (5 bases). The TCR comes from a woman younger than 30 in good health. CDR3 sequence (DNA): TGTGCCAGCAGTTATGAGACAGTCAGTCTTCATTCACCCCTCCACTTT. Translating gives CASSYETVSLHSPLHF.